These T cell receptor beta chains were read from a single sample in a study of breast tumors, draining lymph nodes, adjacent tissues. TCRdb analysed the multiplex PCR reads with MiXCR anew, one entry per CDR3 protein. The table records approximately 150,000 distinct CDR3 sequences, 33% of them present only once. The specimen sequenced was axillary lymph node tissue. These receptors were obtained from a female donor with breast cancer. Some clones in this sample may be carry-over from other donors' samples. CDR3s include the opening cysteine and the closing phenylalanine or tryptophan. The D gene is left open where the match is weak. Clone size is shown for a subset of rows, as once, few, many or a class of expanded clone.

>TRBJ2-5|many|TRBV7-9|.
CASTPPVETQYF
TGTGCCAGCACCCCGCCAGTGGAGACCCAGTACTTC
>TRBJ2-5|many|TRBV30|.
CAWSVRAGETQYF
TGTGCCTGGAGTGTACGGGCCGGGGAGACCCAGTACTTC
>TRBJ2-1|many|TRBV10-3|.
CAISENPGGEQFF
TGTGCCATCAGTGAGAACCCCGGGGGTGAGCAGTTCTTC
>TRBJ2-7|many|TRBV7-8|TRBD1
CASSPRRDRGYEQYF
TGTGCCAGCAGCCCACGCCGGGACAGGGGCTACGAGCAGTACTTC
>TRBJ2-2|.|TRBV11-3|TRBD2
CASSLLGLAGGGELFF
TGTGCCAGCAGCTTACTCGGACTAGCGGGAGGCGGGGAGCTGTTTTTT
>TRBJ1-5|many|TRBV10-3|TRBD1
CATNLAETGDNQPQHF
TGTGCCACCAACCTAGCCGAGACAGGGGATAATCAGCCCCAGCATTTT
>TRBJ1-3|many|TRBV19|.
CASSSRQRTSGNTIYF
TGTGCCAGTAGTTCAAGACAGAGAACCTCTGGAAACACCATATATTTT
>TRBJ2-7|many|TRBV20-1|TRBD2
CSAGSGGAGDYEQYF
TGCAGTGCTGGCTCCGGCGGAGCGGGAGACTACGAGCAGTACTTC
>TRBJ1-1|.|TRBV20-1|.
CSAPSGRTKAFF
TGCAGTGCTCCGAGTGGGAGGACTAAAGCTTTCTTT
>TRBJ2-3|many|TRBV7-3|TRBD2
CASSLLAGGTGTQYF
TGTGCCAGCAGCTTACTAGCGGGGGGGACAGGTACGCAGTATTTT
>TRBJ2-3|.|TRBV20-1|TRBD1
CGARMGQGISDTQYF
TGCGGTGCTAGAATGGGACAGGGGATCTCAGATACGCAGTATTTT
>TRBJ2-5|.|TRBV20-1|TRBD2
CSVPQLAGVGETQYF
TGCAGTGTTCCCCAACTAGCGGGGGTGGGGGAGACCCAGTACTTC
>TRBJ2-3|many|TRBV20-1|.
CSASEGALTDTQYF
TGCAGTGCTAGCGAAGGCGCCCTTACAGATACGCAGTATTTT
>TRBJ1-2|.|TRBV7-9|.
CASTPSTGGYTF
TGTGCCAGCACCCCTTCGACGGGCGGCTACACCTTC
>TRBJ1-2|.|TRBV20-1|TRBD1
CSASGDRGGYTF
TGCAGTGCTAGCGGTGACAGGGGGGGCTACACCTTC
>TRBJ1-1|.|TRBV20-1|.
CSATRMNTEAFF
TGCAGTGCTACCAGGATGAACACTGAAGCTTTCTTT
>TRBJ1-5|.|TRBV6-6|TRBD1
CASSYPGQGNQPQHF
TGTGCCAGCAGTTACCCGGGACAGGGCAATCAGCCCCAGCATTTT
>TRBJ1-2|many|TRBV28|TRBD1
CASSLLGTGQNYGYTF
TGTGCCAGCAGCTTGCTAGGGACAGGACAAAACTATGGCTACACCTTC